This T cell receptor beta chain appears in the sequencing data of a study of cytomegalovirus exposure and HLA in healthy donors (dated by TCRdb to the late 2010s). General notes on the study: The approximately 710 repertoires of the first cohort and the 120 validation repertoires were produced on the same platform, according to a later analysis. The study aimed to test whether signatures of past pathogen exposure could be identified by cataloging public T cell receptors. Besides the first cohort of 666 subjects, a separate validation cohort made up of 95 to 150 different subjects was used. The study combined high-throughput TCR immunosequencing, statistical association of individual TCRs with disease status, and machine learning to predict cytomegalovirus infection status. General conclusions and limits of the study: Three of the identified cytomegalovirus-associated TCR beta chains were confirmed in vitro to be specific for cytomegalovirus antigens. Of the cluster scores, roughly 95% were above 0 in a later analysis, which found that TCRs clustered in the first cohort also tended to co-occur in the roughly 130 validation repertoires. While some public TCRs were present in many individuals, most TCR sequences turned up only very rarely across donors. The classifier was reported to diagnose cytomegalovirus status with high specificity and sensitivity in both the original and validation cohorts. A later analysis lacked HLA typing for the validation cohort, so it scored co-occurrence in that cohort across all 120 or so repertoires. According to the authors, the approach could potentially be generalized to other disease states and immunological phenotypes. The study listed over 150 TCR beta chains as associated with cytomegalovirus.

Library method: the immunoSEQ multiplex PCR assay. The study's own analysis went as follows. A statistical classification framework was developed to diagnose cytomegalovirus status using the catalog of TCR beta chain sequences. TCRdb's version of the immuneACCESS table is confined to in-frame rearrangements and falls short of the full clone set. An unresolved V gene accounts for under half of the shortfall where checked; the remainder is of unknown origin. V and J calls plus clone size are reproduced from that table; the DNA served to infer D and trimming. This sample is represented by 100,000 to 150,000 clones; roughly 93% of them were singletons. Roughly 1.2% of the sample comes from the top ten. Separate from the approximately 730-subject first cohort, the validation cohort of about 120 subjects was the group to which the donors belonged. Concerning this clone itself: The antigen it recognizes is unknown. One base away there is no much larger clone; base qualities are not given.

Inclusive of the bounding cysteine and phenylalanine, the CDR3 is 17 residues long. Just the 51-base CDR3 DNA is kept, in frame starting at base 1. CDR1 SEHNR and CDR2 FQNEAQ are derived from the germline V gene (reference sequence). Ends trimmed: V by 2 bases, J by 5 bases; bases unmatched to a gene: 11. The clonotype was recovered from a woman aged 18-35 years in good health and CMV-seronegative. Material: PBMCs. The sequence joins TRBV7-9 to TRBJ1-4; 7 central bases correspond to TRBD1. The CDR3 in this case is CASSLNPRTGQNEKLFF. The nucleotides are TGTGCCAGCAGCTTAAATCCTCGGACAGGACAAAATGAAAAACTGTTTTTT.